This T cell receptor (beta chain) was recovered during a study of shared clonotypes between healthy human individuals. Trimming removed 5 bases at V and 1 base at J, with 8 bases between. The germline CDR1 and CDR2 sequences are SNHLY and FYNNEI. CDR3 size: 14 residues. Profiled with immunoSEQ multiplex PCR; TCRdb holds only in-frame clones, not every one. The data contain about 2.4 million clones, around nine tenths of them seen just once; the ten biggest clones take up about 0.13%. All participating donors were Caucasian adults from Nashville, Tennessee. The sequenced sample was naive CD4+ T cells sorted from blood. Subset meaning: CD45RA+ positively selected. The sequence derives from a man aged 18-30 years in good health. The V and J genes are TRBV2 and TRBJ2-2, with no clear D. The CDR3 here is CASSKTRNTGELFF. In DNA, the CDR3 is TGTGCCAGCAGTAAGACACGGAACACCGGGGAGCTGTTTTTT.